A selection of T cell receptor beta chains follows, all from one sample in a study of a mutant IDH1 vaccine in newly diagnosed glioma. No antigen has been assigned to these receptors. Method: immunoSEQ multiplex PCR; TCRdb's copy keeps in-frame clones and lacks some. Here the sample spans about 28,000 clones, roughly 80% being singletons. Sequencing used PBMCs, obtained from a glioma patient whose treatment included an IDH1 peptide vaccine. The receptors originated from a woman aged 25 to 45 with glioma. CDR3s include the opening cysteine and the closing phenylalanine or tryptophan. The D gene is left open where the match is weak. For some rows the clone size is stated as once, few or many, or as a class when expanded; others skip it.

. TRBJ1-5 TRBV2 TRBD1 TGTGCCAGCAGCTCGGACAGGGGAAAGAATCAGCCCCAGCATTTT CASSSDRGKNQPQHF
. TRBJ1-4 TRBV7-8 TRBD1 TGTGCCAGCAGCCCCAGGGACAGGGGAGGGGAAGAAAAACTGTTTTTT CASSPRDRGGEEKLFF
. TRBJ1-2 TRBV7-6 . TGTGCCAGCAGCTTGGCGGGGGGGGGCTACACCTTC CASSLAGGGYTF
once TRBJ2-1 TRBV30 . TGTGCCTGGAATCAGGACCCCAGCTCCTACAATGAGCAGTTCTTC CAWNQDPSSYNEQFF
. TRBJ2-7 TRBV4-1 TRBD1 TGCGCCAGCAGCCAACGACAGGGGGCCTACGAGCAGTACTTC CASSQRQGAYEQYF
. TRBJ2-5 TRBV2 TRBD2 TGTGCCATCGAAGGACTAGCGGGGGAAGAGACCCAGTACTTC CAIEGLAGEETQYF
medium-sized TRBJ2-4 TRBV7-9 TRBD2 TGTGCCAGCAGCTTTCACGGGGGGAGAACCAAAAACATTCAGTACTTC CASSFHGGRTKNIQYF
. TRBJ2-1 TRBV7-9 TRBD2 TGTGCCAGCAGCCCGACTAGCGGGGGGGCCGATGAGCAGTTCTTC CASSPTSGGADEQFF
. TRBJ2-7 TRBV7-9 TRBD1 TGTGCCAGCAGCTCCCCCCAGGGGGCTGATTACGAGCAGTACTTC CASSSPQGADYEQYF
. TRBJ2-3 TRBV10-3 . TGTGCCATCAGTGAGTCGAGGCAGGGCACAGATACGCAGTATTTT CAISESRQGTDTQYF
few TRBJ2-7 TRBV18 TRBD1 TGTGCCAGCTCACCATTGCCTGGACAGGGTCGGGCCTACGAGCAGTACTTC CASSPLPGQGRAYEQYF
. TRBJ2-7 TRBV2 . TGTGCCAGCAGGGGGGACGGAGGAGAGCAGTACTTC CASRGDGGEQYF
. TRBJ2-7 TRBV9 . TGTGCCAGCAGCGTAGAAGGGGACGAGCAGTACTTC CASSVEGDEQYF
. TRBJ2-7 TRBV5-4 . TGTGCCAGCAGCCAGCTGGCGGGGACTGCCTACGAGCAGTACTTC CASSQLAGTAYEQYF
. TRBJ2-3 TRBV13 TRBD2 TGTGCCAGCAGCTTAGGTAGCGGGGTGTATACGCAGTATTTT CASSLGSGVYTQYF
. TRBJ2-5 TRBV30 TRBD2 TGTGCCTGGAGTACCGGGACTAGCGGGGGGGCCAGAAGAGGTCGATGGGAGACCCAGTACTTC CAWSTGTSGGARRGRWETQYF
medium-sized TRBJ1-1 TRBV2 TRBD1 TGTGCCAGTGATCCGGGACAGGTCCTTAAGGGGGCTTTCTTT CASDPGQVLKGAFF
. TRBJ1-1 TRBV2 . TGTGCCAGCAGTGAAACCCCGCCCCGCCAGGTAAACACTGAAGCTTTCTTT CASSETPPRQVNTEAFF
. TRBJ2-1 TRBV30 . TGTGCCTTACAGGAGGGGGCTTACAATGAGCAGTTCTTC CALQEGAYNEQFF
. TRBJ2-5 TRBV5-4 . TGTGCCAGCAGCTCAACGGGACACCAAGAGACCCAGTACTTC CASSSTGHQETQYF
few TRBJ1-1 TRBV6-5 . TGTGCCAGCACCCCTGGGGGACTTAACACTGAAGCTTTCTTT CASTPGGLNTEAFF
. TRBJ1-2 TRBV5-1 TRBD1 TGCGCCAGCAGGGGAGGACAGGGCCGTGGTTACACCTTC CASRGGQGRGYTF